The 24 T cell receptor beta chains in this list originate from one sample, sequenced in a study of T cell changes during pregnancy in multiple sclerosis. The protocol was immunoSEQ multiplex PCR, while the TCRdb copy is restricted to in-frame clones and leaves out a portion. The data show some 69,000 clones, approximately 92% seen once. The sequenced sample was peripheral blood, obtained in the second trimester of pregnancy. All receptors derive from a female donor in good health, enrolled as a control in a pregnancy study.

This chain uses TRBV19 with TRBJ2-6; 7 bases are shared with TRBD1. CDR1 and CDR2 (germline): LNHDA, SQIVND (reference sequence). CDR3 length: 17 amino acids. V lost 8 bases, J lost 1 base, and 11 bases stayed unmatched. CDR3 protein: CASGWGQFSSGANVLTF. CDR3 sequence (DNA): TGTGCCAGTGGATGGGGACAGTTTTCGTCTGGGGCCAACGTCCTGACTTTC.

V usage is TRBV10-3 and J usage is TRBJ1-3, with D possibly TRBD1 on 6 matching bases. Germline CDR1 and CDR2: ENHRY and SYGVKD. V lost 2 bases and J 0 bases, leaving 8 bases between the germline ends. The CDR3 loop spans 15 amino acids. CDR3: CAISEDRISGNTIYF. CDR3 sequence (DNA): TGTGCCATCAGTGAGGACAGGATCTCTGGAAACACCATATATTTT.

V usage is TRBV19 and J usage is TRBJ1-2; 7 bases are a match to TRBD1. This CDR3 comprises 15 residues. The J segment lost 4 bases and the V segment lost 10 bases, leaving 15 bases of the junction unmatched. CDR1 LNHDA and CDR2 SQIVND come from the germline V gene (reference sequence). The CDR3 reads CATRQGTSLRYGYTF. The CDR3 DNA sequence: TGTGCCACCCGACAGGGTACCTCTTTACGCTATGGCTACACCTTC.

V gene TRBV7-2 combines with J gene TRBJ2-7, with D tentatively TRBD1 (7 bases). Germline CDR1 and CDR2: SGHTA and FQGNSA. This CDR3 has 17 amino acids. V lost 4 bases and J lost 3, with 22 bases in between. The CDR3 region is CASSSTRQGRRGYEQYF. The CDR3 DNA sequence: TGTGCCAGCAGCTCTACTCGACAGGGACGGAGGGGCTACGAGCAGTACTTC.

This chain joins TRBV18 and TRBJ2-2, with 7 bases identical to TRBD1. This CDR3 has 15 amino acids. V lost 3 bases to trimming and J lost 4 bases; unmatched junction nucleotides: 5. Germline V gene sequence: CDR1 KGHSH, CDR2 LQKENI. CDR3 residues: CASSPRTGSTGELFF. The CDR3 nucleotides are TGTGCCAGCTCACCTCGGACAGGTAGCACCGGGGAGCTGTTTTTT. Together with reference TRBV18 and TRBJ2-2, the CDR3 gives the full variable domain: NAGVMQNPRHLVRRRGQEARLRCSPMKGHSHVYWYRQLPEEGLKFMVYLQKENIIDESGMPKERFSAEFPKEGPSILRIQQVVRGDSAAYFCASSPRTGSTGELFFGEGSRLTVL.

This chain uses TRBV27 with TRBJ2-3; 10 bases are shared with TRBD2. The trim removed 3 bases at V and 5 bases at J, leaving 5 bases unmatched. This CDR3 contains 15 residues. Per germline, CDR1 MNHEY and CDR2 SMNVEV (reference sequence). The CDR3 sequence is CASSLSGGAGDTQYF. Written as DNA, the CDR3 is TGTGCCAGCAGTTTGAGCGGGGGGGCTGGAGATACGCAGTATTTT.

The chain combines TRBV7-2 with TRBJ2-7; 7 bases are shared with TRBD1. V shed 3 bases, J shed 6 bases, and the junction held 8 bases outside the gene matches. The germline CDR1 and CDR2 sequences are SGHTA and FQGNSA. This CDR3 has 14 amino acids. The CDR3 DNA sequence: TGTGCCAGCAGCTTCGGACAGGTTAATGTCGAGCAGTACTTC. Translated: CASSFGQVNVEQYF.

The CDR3 DNA reads TGTGCCAGCAGAACCGGGACAGGGGCGAACACTGAAGCTTTCTTT. It encodes CASRTGTGANTEAFF. This sequence joins TRBV28 and TRBJ1-1; TRBD1 aligns across 10 bases. Germline CDR1 is MDHEN and CDR2 is SYDVKM. V lost 6 bases to trimming and J lost 1 base; unmatched junction nucleotides: 5. The length of the CDR3 is 15 residues.

CDR3: CASTGPGLQYF. The CDR3, as DNA: TGTGCCAGCACCGGGCCGGGGTTACAGTACTTC. The chain employs TRBV7-8 and TRBJ2-5; a possible D gene is TRBD2 (5 bases). V dropped 7 bases and J dropped 11 bases, with 14 bases sitting between them. Germline V gives CDR1 SGHVS, CDR2 FQNEAQ. The CDR3 spans 11 residues.

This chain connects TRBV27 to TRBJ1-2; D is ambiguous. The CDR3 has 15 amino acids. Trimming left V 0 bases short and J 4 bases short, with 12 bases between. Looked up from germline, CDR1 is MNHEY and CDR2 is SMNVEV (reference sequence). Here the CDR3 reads CASSLSFGSPYGYTF. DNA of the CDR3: TGTGCCAGCAGTTTATCCTTCGGGAGTCCCTATGGCTACACCTTC.

This chain's CDR3 is CATSRGGGHPRVQHF. The CDR3 DNA reads TGTGCCACCAGCAGAGGGGGAGGACACCCCAGGGTCCAGCATTTT. This chain uses TRBV15 with TRBJ1-5, with D maybe TRBD1 (5 bases). Per the germline V gene, CDR1 is LNHNV and CDR2 is YYDKDF (reference sequence). The V and J ends lost 1 base and 12 bases respectively, with 19 bases between them. This CDR3 has 15 residues.

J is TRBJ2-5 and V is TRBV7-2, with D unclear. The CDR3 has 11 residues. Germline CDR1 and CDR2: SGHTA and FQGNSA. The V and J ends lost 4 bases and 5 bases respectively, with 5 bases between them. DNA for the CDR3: TGTGCCAGCAGCTACGGGGAGACCCAGTACTTC. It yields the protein CASSYGETQYF.

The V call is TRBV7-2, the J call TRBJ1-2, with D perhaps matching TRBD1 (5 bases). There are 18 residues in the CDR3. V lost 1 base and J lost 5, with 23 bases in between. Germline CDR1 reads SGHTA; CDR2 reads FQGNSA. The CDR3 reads CASSLVTGEVGASYGYTF. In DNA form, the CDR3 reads TGTGCCAGCAGCTTAGTGACGGGGGAGGTGGGAGCGAGTTATGGCTACACCTTC.

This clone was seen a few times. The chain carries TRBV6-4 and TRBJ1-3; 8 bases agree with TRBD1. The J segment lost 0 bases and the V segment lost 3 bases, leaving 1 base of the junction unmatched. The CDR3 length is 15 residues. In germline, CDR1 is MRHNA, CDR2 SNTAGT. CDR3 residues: CASSEGQGSGNTIYF. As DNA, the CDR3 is TGTGCCAGCAGTGAAGGACAGGGCTCTGGAAACACCATATATTTT.

In DNA form, the CDR3 reads TGTGCCAGCAGGGAGGGCTCGGTGGATCAGCCCCAGCATTTT. Protein: CASREGSVDQPQHF. J is TRBJ1-5 and V is TRBV4-2; D not resolved. The CDR3 is 14 amino acids. Germline V lookup: CDR1 LGHNA, CDR2 YNFKEQ. V was pared by 6 bases and J by 5 bases, with 14 bases between.

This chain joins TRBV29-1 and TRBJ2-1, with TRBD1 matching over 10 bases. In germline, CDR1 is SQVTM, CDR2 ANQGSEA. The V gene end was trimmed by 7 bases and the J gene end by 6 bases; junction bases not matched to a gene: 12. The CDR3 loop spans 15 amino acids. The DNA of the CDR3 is TGCAGCGGATACGACGGGACAGGGGTTATCAATGAGCAGTTCTTC. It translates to CSGYDGTGVINEQFF.

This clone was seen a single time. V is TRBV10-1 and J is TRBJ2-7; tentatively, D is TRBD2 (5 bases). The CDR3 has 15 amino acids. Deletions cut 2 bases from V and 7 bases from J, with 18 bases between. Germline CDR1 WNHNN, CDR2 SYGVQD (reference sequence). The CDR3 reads CASSEVSHTPGEQYF. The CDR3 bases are TGCGCCAGCAGTGAGGTGTCCCACACTCCGGGAGAGCAGTACTTC.

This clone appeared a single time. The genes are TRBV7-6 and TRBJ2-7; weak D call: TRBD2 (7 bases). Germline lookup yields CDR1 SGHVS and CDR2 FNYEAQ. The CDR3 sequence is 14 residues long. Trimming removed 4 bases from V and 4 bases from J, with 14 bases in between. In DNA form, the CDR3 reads TGTGCCAGCAGCTCCCTGGGGGGGCCTTACGAGCAGTACTTC. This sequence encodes CASSSLGGPYEQYF.

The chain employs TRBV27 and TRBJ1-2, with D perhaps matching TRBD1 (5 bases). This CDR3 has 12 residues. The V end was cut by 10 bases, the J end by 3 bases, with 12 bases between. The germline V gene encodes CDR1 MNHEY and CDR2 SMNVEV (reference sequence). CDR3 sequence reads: CAKGPRDYGYTF. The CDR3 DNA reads TGTGCCAAGGGCCCCAGGGACTATGGCTACACCTTC.

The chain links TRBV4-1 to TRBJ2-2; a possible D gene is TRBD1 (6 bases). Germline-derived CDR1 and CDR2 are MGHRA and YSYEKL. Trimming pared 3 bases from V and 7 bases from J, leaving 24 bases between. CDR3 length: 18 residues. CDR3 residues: CASSQPDTGTSASGELFF. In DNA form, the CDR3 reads TGCGCCAGCAGCCAGCCAGACACCGGGACATCAGCTAGCGGGGAGCTGTTTTTT.

The CDR3 loop is CASSPSLWGYTF. The CDR3 coding sequence is TGTGCCAGCAGCCCGAGCCTCTGGGGCTACACCTTC. The chain combines TRBV7-9 with TRBJ1-2; D gene ambiguous. Germline CDR1 is SEHNR and CDR2 is FQNEAQ (reference sequence). There are 12 residues in the CDR3. The V gene lost 5 bases and the J gene lost 8 bases, with 12 bases spanning the gap.

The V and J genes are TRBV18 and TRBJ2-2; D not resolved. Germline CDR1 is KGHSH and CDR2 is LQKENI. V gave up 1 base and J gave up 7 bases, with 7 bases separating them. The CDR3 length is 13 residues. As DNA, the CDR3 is TGTGCCAGCTCACCACGAGGAGACGGGGAGCTGTTTTTT. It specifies CASSPRGDGELFF.

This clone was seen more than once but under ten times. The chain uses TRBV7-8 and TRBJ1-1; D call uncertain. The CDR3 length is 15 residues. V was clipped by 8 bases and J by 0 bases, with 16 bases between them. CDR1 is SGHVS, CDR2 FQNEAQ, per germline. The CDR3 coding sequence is TGTGCCAGCGGGCTTAGCGGACTGCTGAACACTGAAGCTTTCTTT. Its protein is CASGLSGLLNTEAFF.

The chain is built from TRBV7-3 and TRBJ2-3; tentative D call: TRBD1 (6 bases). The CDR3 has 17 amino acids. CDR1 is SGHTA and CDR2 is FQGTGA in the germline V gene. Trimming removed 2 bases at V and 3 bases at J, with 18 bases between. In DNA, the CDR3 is TGTGCCAGCAGCTTAGGTCCAGGGGTGGGCGAGACAGATACGCAGTATTTT. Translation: CASSLGPGVGETDTQYF.